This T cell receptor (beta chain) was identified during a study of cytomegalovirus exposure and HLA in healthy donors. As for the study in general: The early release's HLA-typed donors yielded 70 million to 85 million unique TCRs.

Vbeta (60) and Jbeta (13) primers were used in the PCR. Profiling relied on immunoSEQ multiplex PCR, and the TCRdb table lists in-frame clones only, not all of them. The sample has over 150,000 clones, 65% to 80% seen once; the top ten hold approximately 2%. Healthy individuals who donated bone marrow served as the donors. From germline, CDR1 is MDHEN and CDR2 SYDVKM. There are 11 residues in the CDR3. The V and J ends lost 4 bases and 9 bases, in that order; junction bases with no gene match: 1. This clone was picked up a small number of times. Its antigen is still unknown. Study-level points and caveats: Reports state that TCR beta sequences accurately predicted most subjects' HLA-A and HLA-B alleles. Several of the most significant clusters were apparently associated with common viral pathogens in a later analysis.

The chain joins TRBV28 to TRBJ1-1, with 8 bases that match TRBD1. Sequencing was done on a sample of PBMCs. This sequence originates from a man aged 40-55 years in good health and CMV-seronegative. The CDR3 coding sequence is TGTGCCAGCAGTTCCAGGGGGCAAGCTTTCTTT. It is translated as CASSSRGQAFF.